What follows describes a single T cell receptor (beta chain). The time point: postoperative day 105 after intestinal transplantation (dayNNNN = postoperative day). This sample was taken from a study of graft-versus-host responses after intestinal transplantation. Study context: Uniformly, recipients were administered anti-thymocyte globulin induction with subsequent tacrolimus and steroids for 2 to 3 years.

Profiled with immunoSEQ multiplex PCR; TCRdb holds only in-frame clones, not every one. The repertoire includes more than 10,000 clones, roughly 90% of them detected once, and 3% to 3.5% sits in the top ten. The CDR3 is 16 residues long. Trimming took off 5 bases at V and 5 bases at J, with 21 bases between the two ends. Germline V CDR1 and CDR2: SEHNR, FQNEAQ (reference sequence). This clonotype was obtained from a human patient who received an intestinal transplant, so some T cells may come from the graft donor. The genes are TRBV7-9 and TRBJ2-5; the D is unclear. The material was PBMCs, obtained 105 days after intestinal transplantation. CDR3 sequence: CASSNPFDTADETQYF. DNA for the CDR3: TGTGCCAGCAGCAACCCATTCGACACGGCCGATGAGACCCAGTACTTC.